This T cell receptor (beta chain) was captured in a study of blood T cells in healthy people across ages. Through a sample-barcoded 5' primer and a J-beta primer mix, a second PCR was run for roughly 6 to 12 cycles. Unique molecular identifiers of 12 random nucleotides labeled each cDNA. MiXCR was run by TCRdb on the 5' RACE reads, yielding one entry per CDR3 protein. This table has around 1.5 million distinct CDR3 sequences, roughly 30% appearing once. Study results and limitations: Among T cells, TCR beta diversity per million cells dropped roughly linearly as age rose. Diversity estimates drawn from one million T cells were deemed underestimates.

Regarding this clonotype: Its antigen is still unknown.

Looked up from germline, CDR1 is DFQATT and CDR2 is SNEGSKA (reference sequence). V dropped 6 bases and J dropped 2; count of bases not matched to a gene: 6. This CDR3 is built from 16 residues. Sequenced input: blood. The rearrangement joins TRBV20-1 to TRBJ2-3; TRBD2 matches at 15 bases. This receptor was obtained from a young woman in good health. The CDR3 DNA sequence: TGCAGTGCGCCGGGACTAGCGGGGGGTGTCACAGATACGCAGTATTTT. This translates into CSAPGLAGGVTDTQYF.